Listed below are T cell receptor beta chains from one sample, sequenced in a study of cytomegalovirus exposure and HLA in healthy donors. TCRdb keeps only in-frame clones here, not all; method: immunoSEQ multiplex PCR. Of some 150,000 clones in the sample, roughly 74% are singletons; the top ten hold approximately 2.8%. Sequences were obtained from PBMCs. These receptors were taken from a young man in good health and CMV-seronegative. The CDR3 runs from the conserved cysteine through the conserved F or W. Fields, in order: D gene, V gene, clone size, J gene, CDR3 protein, CDR3 DNA. A D gene is named only where the DNA matches it firmly. Size is stated for part of the rows, as once, few or many counts, or as a class when the clone is expanded.

TRBD1	TRBV5-1	-	TRBJ1-1	CASSVGTGGTEAFF	TGCGCCAGCAGCGTCGGGACAGGGGGCACTGAAGCTTTCTTT
-	TRBV7-9	-	TRBJ1-1	CASSLKGGTEAFF	TGTGCCAGCAGCCTTAAAGGGGGTACTGAAGCTTTCTTT
-	TRBV14	-	TRBJ1-4	CASSQVPEKLFF	TGTGCCAGCAGCCAAGTTCCAGAAAAACTGTTTTTT
-	TRBV19	once	TRBJ1-1	CASTGRGGNTEAFF	TGTGCCAGTACCGGACGGGGAGGGAACACTGAAGCTTTCTTT
-	TRBV9	once	TRBJ1-2	CASSVGSWGWAGRYYGYTF	TGTGCCAGCAGCGTAGGTAGTTGGGGTTGGGCAGGGCGGTACTATGGCTACACCTTC
-	TRBV19	-	TRBJ1-4	CASSLGHGSATNEKLFF	TGTGCCAGTAGTTTGGGACATGGGAGTGCAACTAATGAAAAACTGTTTTTT
TRBD2	TRBV5-4	-	TRBJ2-3	CATYSGGTTDTQYF	TGTGCCACTTACAGCGGGGGGACCACAGATACGCAGTATTTT
-	TRBV4-3	few	TRBJ1-4	CASSQAHATGLLDEKLFF	TGCGCCAGCAGCCAAGCGCACGCTACAGGGTTATTAGATGAAAAACTGTTTTTT
TRBD2	TRBV5-1	-	TRBJ2-3	CASSGRGDTDTQYF	TGCGCCAGCAGCGGACGGGGGGACACAGATACGCAGTATTTT
TRBD1	TRBV7-3	-	TRBJ1-1	CASSLVGGQGLMNTEAFF	TGTGCCAGCAGCTTAGTTGGGGGACAGGGGCTAATGAACACTGAAGCTTTCTTT
TRBD1	TRBV5-1	-	TRBJ2-5	CASSIGTGQEEAQYF	TGCGCCAGCAGCATAGGGACAGGACAGGAGGAGGCCCAGTACTTC